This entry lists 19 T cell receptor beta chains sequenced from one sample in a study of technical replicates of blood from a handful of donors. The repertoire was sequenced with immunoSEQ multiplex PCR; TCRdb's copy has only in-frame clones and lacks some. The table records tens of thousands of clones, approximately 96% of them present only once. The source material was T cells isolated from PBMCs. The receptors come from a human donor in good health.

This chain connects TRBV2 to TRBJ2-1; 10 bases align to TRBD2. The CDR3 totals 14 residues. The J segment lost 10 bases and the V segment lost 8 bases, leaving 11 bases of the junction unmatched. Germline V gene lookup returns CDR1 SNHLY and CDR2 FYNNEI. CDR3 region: CASPRLAGAHEQFF. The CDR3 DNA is TGTGCCAGCCCAAGACTAGCGGGTGCCCACGAGCAGTTCTTC.

The CDR3 nucleotides are TGTGCCAGCAGTACTGAGAGTAATCAGCCCCAGCATTTT. This translates into CASSTESNQPQHF. The V and J genes are TRBV6-1 and TRBJ1-5; D remains unclear. This CDR3 is 13 amino acids long. Germline V gives CDR1 MNHNS, CDR2 SASEGT. V shed 5 bases and J shed 4 bases, with 9 bases lying between them.

The CDR3 here is CASSPGQGRKTQYF. The CDR3 DNA is TGTGCCAGCAGCCCCGGACAGGGGAGAAAGACCCAGTACTTC. V and J are TRBV7-3 and TRBJ2-5; 9 bases agree with TRBD1. With V trimmed by 5 bases and J by 6 bases, 7 bases remained unmatched. Per the germline V gene, CDR1 is SGHTA and CDR2 is FQGTGA. This CDR3 region has 14 residues.

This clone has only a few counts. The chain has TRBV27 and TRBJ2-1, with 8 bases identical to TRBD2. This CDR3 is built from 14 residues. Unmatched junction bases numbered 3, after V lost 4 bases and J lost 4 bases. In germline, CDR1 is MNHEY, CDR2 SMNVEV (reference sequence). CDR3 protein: CASSSLAEYNEQFF. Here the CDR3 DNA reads TGTGCCAGCAGTTCACTAGCGGAGTACAATGAGCAGTTCTTC.

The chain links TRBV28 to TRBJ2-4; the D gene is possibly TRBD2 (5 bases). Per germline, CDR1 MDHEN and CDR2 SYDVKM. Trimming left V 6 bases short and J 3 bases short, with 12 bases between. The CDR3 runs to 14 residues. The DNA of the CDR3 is TGTGCCAGCAGACGCCGAGAGGGCAAAAACATTCAGTACTTC. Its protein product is CASRRREGKNIQYF. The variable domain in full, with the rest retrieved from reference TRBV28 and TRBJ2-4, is DVKVTQSSRYLVKRTGEKVFLECVQDMDHENMFWYRQDPGLGLRLIYFSYDVKMKEKGDIPEGYSVSREKKERFSLILESASTNQTSMYLCASRRREGKNIQYFGAGTRLSVL.

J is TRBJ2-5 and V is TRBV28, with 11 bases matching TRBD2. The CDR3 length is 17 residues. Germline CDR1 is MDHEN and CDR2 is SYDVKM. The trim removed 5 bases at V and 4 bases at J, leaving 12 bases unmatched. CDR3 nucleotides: TGTGCCAGCAGTAACGCACTAGCGGGAGAATATGGAGAGACCCAGTACTTC. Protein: CASSNALAGEYGETQYF.

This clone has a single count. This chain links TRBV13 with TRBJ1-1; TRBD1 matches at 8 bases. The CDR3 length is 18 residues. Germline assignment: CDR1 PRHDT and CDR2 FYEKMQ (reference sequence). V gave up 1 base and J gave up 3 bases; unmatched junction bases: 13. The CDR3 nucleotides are TGTGCCAGCAGCTTAGTCCCCCAACAGGGGGAGACCCACACTGAAGCTTTCTTT. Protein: CASSLVPQQGETHTEAFF.

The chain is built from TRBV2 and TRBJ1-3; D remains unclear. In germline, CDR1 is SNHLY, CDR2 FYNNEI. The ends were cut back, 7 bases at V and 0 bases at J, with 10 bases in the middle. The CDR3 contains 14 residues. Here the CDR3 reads CASIRRGSGNTIYF. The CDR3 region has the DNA TGTGCCAGCATCCGACGGGGCTCTGGAAACACCATATATTTT.

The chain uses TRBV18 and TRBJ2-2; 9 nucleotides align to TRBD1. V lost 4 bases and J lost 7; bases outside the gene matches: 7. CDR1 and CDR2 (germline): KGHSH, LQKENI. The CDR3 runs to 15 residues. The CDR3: CASSLDRGGFGELFF. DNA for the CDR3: TGTGCCAGCTCACTGGACAGGGGAGGATTCGGGGAGCTGTTTTTT.

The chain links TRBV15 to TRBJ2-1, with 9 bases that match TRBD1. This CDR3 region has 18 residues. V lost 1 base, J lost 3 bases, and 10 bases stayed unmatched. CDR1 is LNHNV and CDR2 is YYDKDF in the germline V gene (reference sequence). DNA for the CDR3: TGTGCCACCAGCAGAGTGGGACAGGGCTTGAGAGTCTACAATGAGCAGTTCTTC. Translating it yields CATSRVGQGLRVYNEQFF.

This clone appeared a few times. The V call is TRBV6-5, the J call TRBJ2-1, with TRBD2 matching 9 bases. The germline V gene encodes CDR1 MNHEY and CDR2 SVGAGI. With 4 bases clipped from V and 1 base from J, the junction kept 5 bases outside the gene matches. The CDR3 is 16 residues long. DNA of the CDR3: TGTGCCAGCAGTTTCGGACTAGCGTTTTCCTACAATGAGCAGTTCTTC. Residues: CASSFGLAFSYNEQFF.

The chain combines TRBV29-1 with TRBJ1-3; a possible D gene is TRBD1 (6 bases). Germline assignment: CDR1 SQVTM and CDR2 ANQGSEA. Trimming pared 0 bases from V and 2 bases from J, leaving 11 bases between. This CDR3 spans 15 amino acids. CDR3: CSVEDQGQAGNTIYF. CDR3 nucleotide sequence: TGCAGCGTTGAAGACCAGGGACAAGCTGGAAACACCATATATTTT.

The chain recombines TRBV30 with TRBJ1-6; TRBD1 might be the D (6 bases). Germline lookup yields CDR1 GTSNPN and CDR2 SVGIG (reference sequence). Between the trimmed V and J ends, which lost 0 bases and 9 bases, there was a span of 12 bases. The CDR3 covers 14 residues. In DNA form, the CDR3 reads TGTGCCTGGAGTGTATCGGGGGGCGGTTCACCCCTCCACTTT. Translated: CAWSVSGGGSPLHF.

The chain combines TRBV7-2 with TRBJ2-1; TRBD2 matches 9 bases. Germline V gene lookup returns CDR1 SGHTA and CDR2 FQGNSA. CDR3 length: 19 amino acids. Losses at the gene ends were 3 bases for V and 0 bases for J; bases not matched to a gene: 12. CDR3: CASSFLFSGSGSSYNEQFF. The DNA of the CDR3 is TGTGCCAGCAGCTTCCTTTTTAGCGGGAGTGGGAGCTCCTACAATGAGCAGTTCTTC.

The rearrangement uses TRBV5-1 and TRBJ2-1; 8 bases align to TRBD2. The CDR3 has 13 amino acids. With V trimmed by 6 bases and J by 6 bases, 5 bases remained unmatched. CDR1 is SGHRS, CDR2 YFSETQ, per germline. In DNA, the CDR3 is TGCGCCAGCAAAGATAGCGGGGTCAATGAGCAGTTCTTC. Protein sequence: CASKDSGVNEQFF. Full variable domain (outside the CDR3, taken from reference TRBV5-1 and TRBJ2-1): KAGVTQTPRYLIKTRGQQVTLSCSPISGHRSVSWYQQTPGQGLQFLFEYFSETQRNKGNFPGRFSGRQFSNSRSEMNVSTLELGDSALYLCASKDSGVNEQFFGPGTRLTVL.

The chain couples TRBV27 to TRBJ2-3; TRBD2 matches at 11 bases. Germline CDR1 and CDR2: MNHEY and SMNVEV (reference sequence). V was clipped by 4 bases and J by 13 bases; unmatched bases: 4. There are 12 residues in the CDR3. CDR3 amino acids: CASSSTSGREYF. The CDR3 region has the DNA TGTGCCAGCAGTTCAACTAGCGGGAGAGAGTATTTT.

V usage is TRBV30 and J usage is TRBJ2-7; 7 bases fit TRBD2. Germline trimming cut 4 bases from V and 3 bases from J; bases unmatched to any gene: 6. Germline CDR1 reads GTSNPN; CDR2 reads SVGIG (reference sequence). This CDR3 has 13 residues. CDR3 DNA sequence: TGTGCCTGGATGGGGGAGGGCCGCTACGAGCAGTACTTC. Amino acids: CAWMGEGRYEQYF.

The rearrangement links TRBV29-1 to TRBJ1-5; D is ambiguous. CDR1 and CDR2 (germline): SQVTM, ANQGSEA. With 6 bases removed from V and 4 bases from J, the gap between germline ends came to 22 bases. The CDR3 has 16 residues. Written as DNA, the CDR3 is TGCAGCGTCCCTCCGGAGCGGGAAGAGCTAAATCAGCCCCAGCATTTT. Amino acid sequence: CSVPPEREELNQPQHF.

The CDR3 loop is CASSVEGQGQDTQYF. The CDR3 coding sequence is TGTGCCAGCAGCGTAGAAGGACAAGGCCAGGATACGCAGTATTTT. The rearrangement uses TRBV9 and TRBJ2-3; weak D call: TRBD1 (5 bases). The V end was cut by 0 bases, the J end by 6 bases, with 14 bases between. This CDR3 has 15 amino acids. Germline lookup yields CDR1 SGDLS and CDR2 YYNGEE.